The following is a TCR beta chain sequence with its context. There is no known antigen for this receptor. The record has no base qualities; no much larger clone is one base away. Preparation of the library involved 5' RACE. Sequencing took place on an Illumina HiSeq 2500. A second about 7 to 11 cycle PCR used a sample-barcoded 5' primer and a J-beta primer mix. A unique molecular identifier was introduced onto each TCR beta cDNA molecule by a template-switch 5' adaptor carrying 12 random nucleotides. Each sample yielded at least 3 million CDR3-containing paired-end reads. The Mint cDNA synthesis kit, primed by a TRBC-specific oligonucleotide, was used to synthesize first-strand cDNA from all RNA. Following uracil-DNA glycosylase treatment, all cDNA underwent a first 18-cycle PCR with the universal primers M1SS and BC2_uni_R. Per the source publication's procedure: For normalization, 1 million high-quality reads, each with a distinct molecular identifier, were randomly selected from each sample. Instead of being binned into consensus sequences, reads with shared molecular identifiers were discarded. MiTCR, set to a Q25 quality threshold and the strictest error-elimination algorithm, was used for CDR3 identification, clonotype clustering and error correction. A nonparametric unseen species model using Euler transformation provided a lower-bound estimate of total TCR beta diversity. Using fastp at Q25 and MiXCR, TCRdb reprocessed the public reads and kept productive beta chains. Under each unique CDR3 protein, matching rows form one entry showing the most common genes and DNA. The V and J calls were determined by TCRdb, not by the authors. The sample records 700,000 to 800,000 distinct CDR3 sequences, roughly 44% of which are singletons. 20% to 25% of the sample goes to the ten largest clones.

Donors were a few dozen systemically healthy Caucasian individuals from Russia aged roughly 6 to 90 years. Around 10 milliliters of peripheral blood were collected from each donor into EDTA-treated Vacutainer tubes. Ficoll-Paque density-gradient centrifugation was used to isolate PBMCs, with at least 7 million per sample. Total RNA, at least 5.5 micrograms per sample, was extracted from PBMCs with Trizol reagent. The percentages of naive CD45RAhigh/CD27high T cells were determined by flow cytometry on a PBMC aliquot from every donor. From a lookup of the germline V gene, CDR1 and CDR2 are SGHTA and FQGNSA. V and J are truncated by 5 bases and 4 bases respectively, leaving an intervening sequence of 21 bases. The CDR3 numbers 17 residues from cysteine through phenylalanine. Only the CDR3 part of the read is kept: 51 bases, read in frame from the first base. The record originates from a study of blood T cells in healthy people across ages (dated by TCRdb to 2013 to 2016). For the study in its entirety: Template switching captured roughly one uniquely barcoded TCR beta cDNA molecule per two T cells in model experiments. To track age-related changes in TCR beta repertoire diversity, the study relied on deep sequencing normalized with unique cDNA molecular identifiers. For two donors (one aged 18 to 30 and one aged 80 or older), the study analyzed two additional independent replicas of 1 million unique cDNA reads from the same blood draw. Donors were grouped into four age groups: young (average approximately 15 years), middle-aged (39), aged (62) and long-lived (approximately 81). To avoid experimental bias, donors of different ages were distributed randomly across sequencing lanes. Overall results and qualifications from the work: A strong correlation was found between observed TCR beta diversity and the percentage of naive T cells measured by flow cytometry. As age increased, observed TCR beta diversity per million T cells dropped in a roughly linear way, and a significant reduction was already evident by age approximately 40. Compared with the aged group, the long-lived group had more naive CD4+ T cells, fewer expanded clones and increased TCR diversity, a pattern suggesting age selection. Donor CMV infection status was unknown, potentially confounding age-related changes in expanded clonotypes. Total diversity estimates from one million sequenced T cells were considered lower bounds and underestimates. Because profiling used bulk unsorted PBMCs, naive and antigen-experienced compartments could not be compared conclusively.

The specimen sequenced was blood. This sequence was found in a woman aged 60-70 years in good health. In this chain, TRBV7-2 is recombined with TRBJ1-5; the D gene remains uncertain. The bases read TGTGCCAGCAGCCATTTCCGGGATCCAATAAAAAATCAGCCCCAGCATTTT. It translates as CASSHFRDPIKNQPQHF.